A single sample is the source of the 17 T cell receptor beta chains below, sequenced in a study of blood T cell repertoires in COVID-19. Only in-frame clones appear in the TCRdb table, and some are missing; sequencing was by immunoSEQ multiplex PCR. The table lists roughly 230,000 clones, over 85% of them singletons. The sample was PBMCs or T cells enriched from blood (not recorded which). These receptors came from a woman in her twenties or thirties with acute COVID-19.

J is TRBJ1-1 and V is TRBV3-1 (or the pseudogene TRBV3-2), with TRBD1 matching 9 bases. V gave up 4 bases and J gave up 0 bases; unmatched junction bases: 9. CDR3 length equals 17 residues. Germline loops: CDR1 LGHDT, CDR2 YNNKEL (reference sequence). The CDR3 region is CASSLWTGDQMNTEAFF. The CDR3 region has the DNA TGTGCCAGCAGCCTATGGACAGGGGACCAAATGAACACTGAAGCTTTCTTT.

The genes are TRBV2 and TRBJ2-7, with D maybe TRBD1 (6 bases). Trimming stripped 2 bases from V and 4 bases from J, with 9 bases between. In germline, CDR1 is SNHLY, CDR2 FYNNEI. This CDR3 spans 13 amino acids. As DNA, the CDR3 is TGTGCCAGCAGTGAAAACAGGGAGTACGAGCAGTACTTC. Amino acids: CASSENREYEQYF. Full variable domain (outside the CDR3, taken from reference TRBV2 and TRBJ2-7): EPEVTQTPSHQVTQMGQEVILRCVPISNHLYFYWYRQILGQKVEFLVSFYNNEISEKSEIFDDQFSVERPDGSNFTLKIRSTKLEDSAMYFCASSENREYEQYFGPGTRLTVT.

This clone was detected a few times. The chain has TRBV6-4 and TRBJ2-3; D might be TRBD1 (6 bases). This CDR3 has 15 amino acids. Germline CDR1 reads MRHNA; CDR2 reads SNTAGT. Trimming removed 0 bases from V and 1 base from J, with 8 bases in between. The CDR3 region is CASSDSKGGTDTQYF. CDR3 nucleotide sequence: TGTGCCAGCAGTGACTCGAAGGGGGGCACAGATACGCAGTATTTT.

The gene calls are TRBV5-1 and TRBJ1-6; TRBD1 matches 7 bases. CDR3 length: 17 amino acids. Germline V CDR1 and CDR2: SGHRS, YFSETQ. The V segment lost 0 bases and the J segment 9 bases; nucleotides outside the gene matches: 12. CDR3 coding DNA: TGCGCCAGCAGCTTGGCCACTTCGACAGGGAGCCCTTCACCCCTCCACTTT. The encoded protein is CASSLATSTGSPSPLHF.

The chain combines TRBV11-2 with TRBJ2-3; D uncertain. CDR3 length: 15 amino acids. Germline values: CDR1 SGHAT, CDR2 FQNNGV. The germline V and J ends were trimmed by 1 base and 3 bases, with 11 bases remaining between them. The CDR3 protein is CASSLGVTATDTQYF. CDR3 in DNA: TGTGCCAGCAGCTTAGGGGTAACAGCAACAGATACGCAGTATTTT. Drawing the rest from reference TRBV11-2 and TRBJ2-3, the complete variable domain is EAGVAQSPRYKIIEKRQSVAFWCNPISGHATLYWYQQILGQGPKLLIQFQNNGVVDDSQLPKDRFSAERLKGVDSTLKIQPAKLEDSAVYLCASSLGVTATDTQYFGPGTRLTVL.

V is TRBV11-3 and J is TRBJ2-7; tentatively, D is TRBD1 (5 bases). V was shortened by 1 base and J by 5 bases, with 15 bases between the two germline ends. The CDR3 has 15 amino acids. Germline V lookup: CDR1 SGHNT, CDR2 YENEEA. The CDR3 is CASSLGQGRSHEQYF. CDR3 DNA: TGTGCCAGCAGCTTAGGGCAGGGAAGGAGCCACGAGCAGTACTTC.

The genes are TRBV12-3 or TRBV12-4 and TRBJ1-1; D is undetermined. The length of the CDR3 is 13 residues. V was trimmed by 2 bases and J by 8 bases, leaving 12 bases between them. CDR3 coding DNA: TGTGCCAGCAGTTTAAGTGGCCAGGCGGAAGCTTTCTTT. Protein sequence: CASSLSGQAEAFF.

This clone was counted a single time. The chain couples TRBV6-1 to TRBJ2-1; 9 bases map to TRBD1. Germline trimming cut 2 bases from V and 5 bases from J; bases unmatched to any gene: 4. The germline V gene has CDR1 MNHNS and CDR2 SASEGT. The CDR3 is made up of 15 amino acids. The CDR3 here is CASSETQGAHNEQFF. The CDR3 DNA follows: TGTGCCAGCAGTGAAACACAGGGGGCCCACAATGAGCAGTTCTTC.

This chain uses TRBV6-5 with TRBJ1-1; maybe TRBD1 (5 bases). The length of the CDR3 is 15 residues. V was pared by 8 bases and J by 1 base, with 17 bases between. Germline V lookup: CDR1 MNHEY, CDR2 SVGAGI. The CDR3 loop reads CASSTGRVGNTEAFF. CDR3 coding DNA: TGTGCCAGCTCAACAGGTCGGGTTGGGAACACTGAAGCTTTCTTT.

The chain's CDR3 is CASSMGTGGLTEAFF. As DNA, the CDR3 is TGTGCCAGTAGTATGGGGACAGGGGGCCTCACTGAAGCTTTCTTT. The chain is built from TRBV19 and TRBJ1-1; 12 bases agree with TRBD1. Germline assignment: CDR1 LNHDA and CDR2 SQIVND (reference sequence). J lost 4 bases, V lost 3 bases, and 3 bases had no gene match. The CDR3 length is 15 residues.

V and J are TRBV7-6 and TRBJ1-1, with TRBD1 matching over 7 bases. CDR1 SGHVS and CDR2 FNYEAQ come from the germline V gene. The CDR3 loop spans 15 amino acids. V gave up 5 bases and J gave up 0 bases; unmatched junction bases: 6. DNA for the CDR3: TGTGCCAGCAGCCCATTTACAGGGGTGAACACTGAAGCTTTCTTT. This encodes CASSPFTGVNTEAFF.

The chain couples TRBV18 to TRBJ1-2; D not certain. This CDR3 is built from 16 residues. The V end was cut by 6 bases, the J end by 8 bases, with 25 bases between. CDR1 KGHSH and CDR2 LQKENI come from the germline V gene. CDR3 sequence: CASSIKVSDRFVGYTF. CDR3 DNA sequence: TGTGCCAGCTCCATCAAGGTTAGCGATAGATTCGTGGGCTACACCTTC.

The chain carries TRBV7-9 and TRBJ2-2; 8 bases match TRBD1. The V gene's germline CDR1 is SEHNR and CDR2 FQNEAQ (reference sequence). The J segment lost 5 bases and the V segment lost 5 bases, leaving 7 bases of the junction unmatched. The CDR3 totals 15 residues. DNA for the CDR3: TGTGCCAGCAGCCCCGGGACAGGACTTACCGGGGAGCTGTTTTTT. Its protein product is CASSPGTGLTGELFF.

The chain employs TRBV7-2 and TRBJ2-7, with no clear D. The CDR3 sequence is 13 residues long. Trimming stripped 4 bases from V and 3 bases from J, with 10 bases between. From germline, CDR1 is SGHTA and CDR2 FQGNSA. The DNA for the CDR3 is TGTGCCAGCAGCTCCTCCCCCGGCTACGAGCAGTACTTC. It encodes CASSSSPGYEQYF.

The gene calls are TRBV19 and TRBJ1-4, with D unclear. Per the germline V gene, CDR1 is LNHDA and CDR2 is SQIVND (reference sequence). Trimming took off 0 bases at V and 13 bases at J, with 12 bases between the two ends. The CDR3 is 13 residues long. The CDR3 nucleotides read TGTGCCAGTAGTATAGAAGGCGGCCGGCTACTGTTTTTT. Protein: CASSIEGGRLLFF.

V usage is TRBV2 and J usage is TRBJ1-1; D is possibly TRBD1 (6 bases). CDR3 size: 12 residues. CDR1 SNHLY and CDR2 FYNNEI come from the germline V gene. With 7 bases removed from V and 6 bases from J, the gap between germline ends came to 12 bases. The DNA for the CDR3 is TGTGCCAGCATGGGGGGGCGTCCTGAAGCTTTCTTT. This sequence encodes CASMGGRPEAFF.

The CDR3 DNA follows: TGTGCCAGAAGCTTTCCCGGGACAGGGGGTGAGGGAGAAAAACTGTTTTTT. Its translation: CARSFPGTGGEGEKLFF. The rearrangement joins TRBV5-3 to TRBJ1-4, with 11 bases aligning to TRBD1. TRBV5-3 is labeled an ORF, and its function is uncertain. The V segment lost 2 bases and the J segment 8 bases; nucleotides outside the gene matches: 11. The CDR3 spans 17 residues.